Given below is one T cell receptor beta chain in context. The CDR3 is made up of 13 amino acids. Trimming shortened V by 7 bases and J by 1 base, and 10 bases separated the two germline ends. Germline-derived CDR1 and CDR2 are MNHNS and SASEGT. Amplification used 60 Vbeta primers and 13 Jbeta primers. In the source study's methods: Later reanalysis found about 78 million unique TCR beta chains, 9 million to 12 million of them shared. Data came from immunoSEQ multiplex PCR; TCRdb stores just in-frame clones and leaves some out. V and J calls and clone size are those listed in that table; D and trimming were worked out from the DNA. Seen here are about 52,000 clones, 45% to 70% observed once, and the top ten hold approximately 12%. This sample was included in a study of cytomegalovirus exposure and HLA in healthy donors. There were likely unrecorded immune exposures, though donors were nominally healthy when sampled.

The source of this sequence is a human donor in good health. The genes are TRBV6-1 and TRBJ1-1, with a weak D call TRBD1 (6 bases). The sample consisted of PBMCs. DNA of the CDR3: TGTGCCAGCATTCAAGGGGGGAACACTGAAGCTTTCTTT. This codes for CASIQGGNTEAFF.